These T cell receptor beta chains were read from a single sample in a study of T cells expressing NK-cell markers. TCRdb derives one entry per CDR3 protein from the 5' RACE reads, leaving out DNA. This sample's clone table lists a few hundred thousand distinct CDR3 sequences. Sample: blood T cells: a sorted CD56 or NKG2C T cell subset, CD4+ or CD8+ T cells, or bulk PBMC T cells (not recorded which). Every receptor here comes from a man aged 18 to 30 in good health. CDR3s include the opening cysteine and the closing phenylalanine or tryptophan.

j_call v_call cdr3_aa
TRBJ2-3 TRBV10-3 CATLLAGTGGTDTQYF
TRBJ1-5 TRBV12-3/TRBV12-4 CASSFSFDGYSNQPQHF
TRBJ1-1 TRBV6-6 CASKQPSGEAFF
TRBJ1-2 TRBV12-3/TRBV12-4 CASSPAGTGVINYGYTF
TRBJ1-2 TRBV20-1 CSAISDRVVGYTF
TRBJ2-1 TRBV10-3 CASQGQGSYNEQFF
TRBJ2-1 TRBV5-4 CASSLGQGAGEQFF
TRBJ2-1 TRBV12-3/TRBV12-4 CASSSLDFEQFF
TRBJ2-4 TRBV7-2 CASSPKSGTGKNIQYF
TRBJ2-7 TRBV5-4 CASKLTGTIEYF
TRBJ1-2 TRBV5-5 CASGLGGSPPEGYGYTF
TRBJ1-4 TRBV20-1 CSARAIGGQFNEKLFF
TRBJ2-5 TRBV27 CASSRRGVSSETQYF
TRBJ1-4 TRBV29-1 CSATVGGEKLFF
TRBJ2-1 TRBV7-9 CASSPQGTGNNEQFF
TRBJ2-3 TRBV15 CATSRVPADTDTQYF
TRBJ2-3 TRBV20-1 CSASGRTSVPSTDTQYF
TRBJ2-7 TRBV20-1 CSPRDTSYEQYF
TRBJ2-3 TRBV10-3 CAIKTSGSSTDTQYF
TRBJ2-6 TRBV12-3/TRBV12-4 CASSSTGYGTSGANVLTF
TRBJ1-4 TRBV6-5 CASSSGQLNEKLFF
TRBJ2-1 TRBV11-2 CASRSPRLGSFDEQFF
TRBJ1-2 TRBV11-2 CASSLMGGRDYGYTF
TRBJ1-5 TRBV20-1 CSATTVNSNQPQHF
TRBJ1-6 TRBV5-1 CASSLVDNNSPLHF
TRBJ2-7 TRBV4-3 CASSQARGYEQYF
TRBJ2-1 TRBV11-2 CASRRIAGSYNEQFF
TRBJ2-5 TRBV5-1 CASTSFGTEQETQYF
TRBJ2-1 TRBV6-2/TRBV6-3 CASSLGGMGRNEQFF
TRBJ2-5 TRBV29-1 CSARAEETQYF
TRBJ1-5 TRBV7-2 CASSLATEYSNQPQHF
TRBJ1-5 TRBV12-3/TRBV12-4 CASTPRGSPNQPQHF
TRBJ2-7 TRBV3-1 CASSQSSGAYEQYF
TRBJ1-1 TRBV7-9 CASRAWDARDAEAFF
TRBJ1-2 TRBV2 CASRRLGYGYTF
TRBJ2-6 TRBV18 CASSDRAMLSGANVLTF
TRBJ2-7 TRBV25-1 CASRTGHEQYF
TRBJ1-1 TRBV10-3 CAISRDMNTEAFF
TRBJ1-1 TRBV9 CASSVVVTGTEAFF
TRBJ1-4 TRBV20-1 CSASGTANEKLFF
TRBJ2-3 TRBV20-1 CSATYDASTDTQYF
TRBJ1-1 TRBV28 CASSLQVMNTEAFF
TRBJ2-2 TRBV6-1 CASRGNTGTGGTGELFF
TRBJ2-1 TRBV29-1 CSVGGTSGMISSYNEQFF
TRBJ2-4 TRBV19 CASSHGGGKNIQYF
TRBJ1-4 TRBV30 CAWSVDMRRRYEKLFF
TRBJ1-1 TRBV5-1 CASSHQTGGLNTEAFF
TRBJ2-3 TRBV7-2 CASSLALWDATQYF
TRBJ2-1 TRBV29-1 CSVDGGGDRTQFF
TRBJ2-1 TRBV27 CASSLGRLAGLSYNEQFF
TRBJ2-2 TRBV12-3/TRBV12-4 CASTPLGGINTGELFF
TRBJ2-2 TRBV29-1 CSASQGGDSKLFF
TRBJ1-5 TRBV20-1 CSARGPHSNQPQHF
TRBJ2-1 TRBV20-1 CSARDLGSGRYNEQFF
TRBJ2-5 TRBV12-3/TRBV12-4 CASSLTSGARKETQYF